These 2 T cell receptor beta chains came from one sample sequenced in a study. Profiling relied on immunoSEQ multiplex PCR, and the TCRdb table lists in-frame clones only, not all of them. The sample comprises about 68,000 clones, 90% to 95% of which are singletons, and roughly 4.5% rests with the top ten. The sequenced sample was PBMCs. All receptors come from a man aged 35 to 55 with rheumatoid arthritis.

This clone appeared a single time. The CDR3 DNA reads as TGTGCCAGTAGTATTTTCACTGAAGCTTTCTTT. Protein product: CASSIFTEAFF. The V and J genes are TRBV19 and TRBJ1-1; D remains unclear. Trimming removed 3 bases from V and 4 bases from J, with 3 bases in between. CDR1 and CDR2 from the germline V gene are LNHDA and SQIVND (reference sequence). The CDR3 is 11 residues long.

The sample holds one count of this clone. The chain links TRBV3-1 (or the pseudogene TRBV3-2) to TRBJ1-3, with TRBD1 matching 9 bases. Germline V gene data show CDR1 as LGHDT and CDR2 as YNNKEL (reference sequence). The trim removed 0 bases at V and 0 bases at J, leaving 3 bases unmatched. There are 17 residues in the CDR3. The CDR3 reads CASSQDRDRASGNTIYF. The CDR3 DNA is TGTGCCAGCAGCCAAGATAGGGACAGGGCCTCTGGAAACACCATATATTTT.